The 17 T cell receptor beta chains presented below share a single source sample, sequenced in a study of blood T cell repertoires in COVID-19. Clones were sequenced by immunoSEQ multiplex PCR, and TCRdb holds only the in-frame ones, with some missing. The sample records 180,000 or so clones, more than 80% being singletons. Sequencing was carried out using peripheral blood. These receptors were taken from a woman aged 55-69 years with acute or convalescent COVID-19.

V and J are TRBV2 and TRBJ2-1, with TRBD2 identical over 14 bases. V dropped 4 bases and J dropped 7; count of bases not matched to a gene: 3. The CDR3 sequence is 15 residues long. The germline V gene has CDR1 SNHLY and CDR2 FYNNEI. CDR3 in amino acids: CASSVGLAGGNEQFF. CDR3 sequence (DNA): TGTGCCAGCAGTGTCGGACTAGCGGGAGGTAATGAGCAGTTCTTC.

This chain connects TRBV20-1 to TRBJ2-1; 7 bases match TRBD2. The CDR3 sequence is 10 residues long. Trimming took 3 bases from V and 15 from J; bases not matched to a gene: 5. Looked up from germline, CDR1 is DFQATT and CDR2 is SNEGSKA (reference sequence). This CDR3 reads CSASGGSGFF. The CDR3 nucleotides are TGCAGTGCTAGTGGCGGGAGTGGGTTCTTC.

The rearrangement joins TRBV25-1 to TRBJ1-1; weak D call: TRBD1 (5 bases). CDR1 and CDR2 (germline): MGHDK, SYGVNS. The CDR3 contains 15 residues. Trimming stripped 3 bases from V and 1 base from J, with 12 bases between. CDR3 sequence (DNA): TGTGCCAGCAGTGATAGCCCAGGGAAGAACACTGAAGCTTTCTTT. Amino acid sequence: CASSDSPGKNTEAFF.

The V gene is TRBV4-2, the J gene TRBJ1-1, with a tentative D call TRBD1 (5 bases). This CDR3 spans 14 amino acids. The V end was cut by 0 bases, the J end by 10 bases, with 15 bases between. Per the germline V gene, CDR1 is LGHNA and CDR2 is YNFKEQ. CDR3 sequence reads: CASSQEVGGERAFF. The CDR3 DNA sequence: TGTGCCAGCAGCCAAGAGGTGGGGGGGGAGCGAGCTTTCTTT.

The chain joins TRBV28 to TRBJ1-4; 12 nucleotides line up with TRBD1. Germline-derived CDR1 and CDR2 are MDHEN and SYDVKM. With 1 base clipped from V and 4 bases from J, the junction kept 7 bases outside the gene matches. CDR3 length: 18 amino acids. CDR3: CASSLSPGQGALNEKLFF. CDR3 in DNA: TGTGCCAGCAGTTTATCCCCGGGACAGGGGGCTCTTAATGAAAAACTGTTTTTT. Based on the CDR3 plus reference TRBV28 and TRBJ1-4, the full variable domain is DVKVTQSSRYLVKRTGEKVFLECVQDMDHENMFWYRQDPGLGLRLIYFSYDVKMKEKGDIPEGYSVSREKKERFSLILESASTNQTSMYLCASSLSPGQGALNEKLFFGSGTQLSVL.

The J gene is TRBJ2-1, the V gene TRBV5-1; 7 bases agree with TRBD2. This CDR3 spans 14 amino acids. Germline assignment: CDR1 SGHRS and CDR2 YFSETQ. V dropped 5 bases and J dropped 6; count of bases not matched to a gene: 8. The CDR3 DNA reads TGCGCCAGCAGTCAAGGACTAGGGCCCAATGAGCAGTTCTTC. Its protein is CASSQGLGPNEQFF.

V and J are TRBV6-1 and TRBJ1-2; D possibly corresponds to TRBD1 (6 bases). CDR3 length: 13 amino acids. Trimming stripped 2 bases from V and 6 bases from J, with 10 bases between. The germline V gene encodes CDR1 MNHNS and CDR2 SASEGT. The CDR3 DNA reads TGTGCCAGCAGTGAACAGGGGAAGGATGGCTACACCTTC. It translates to CASSEQGKDGYTF.

V and J are TRBV7-2 and TRBJ1-2, with D maybe TRBD1 (6 bases). The V gene's germline CDR1 is SGHTA and CDR2 FQGNSA. The CDR3 is 13 amino acids. Trimming took 7 bases from V and 2 from J, leaving 11 bases between them. CDR3 amino acids: CASTPQGNYGYTF. CDR3 nucleotides: TGTGCCAGCACCCCTCAGGGGAACTATGGCTACACCTTC. Filled out from reference TRBV7-2 and TRBJ1-2, the complete variable domain reads GAGVSQSPSNKVTEKGKDVELRCDPISGHTALYWYRQSLGQGLEFLIYFQGNSAPDKSGLPSDRFSAERTGGSVSTLTIQRTQQEDSAVYLCASTPQGNYGYTFGSGTRLTVV.

The chain recombines TRBV24-1 with TRBJ1-1; TRBD1 agrees at 7 bases. The CDR3 extends over 16 amino acids. Germline loops: CDR1 KGHDR, CDR2 SFDVKD. With V trimmed by 1 base and J by 0 bases, 4 bases remained unmatched. The CDR3 DNA follows: TGTGCCACCAGTGATTTACAGGGGTCCTTGAACACTGAAGCTTTCTTT. Translating gives CATSDLQGSLNTEAFF.

V gene TRBV2 combines with J gene TRBJ2-3; 12 bases fit TRBD2. CDR3 length equals 16 residues. With 6 bases clipped from V and 0 bases from J, the junction kept 4 bases outside the gene matches. CDR1 and CDR2 from the germline V gene are SNHLY and FYNNEI. This chain's CDR3 is CASSGTSGLSTDTQYF. DNA for the CDR3: TGTGCCAGCAGCGGGACTAGCGGGCTGAGCACAGATACGCAGTATTTT.

This clone was seen a single time. The chain uses TRBV2 and TRBJ1-4; maybe TRBD1 (6 bases). The CDR3 runs to 14 residues. CDR1 and CDR2 (germline): SNHLY, FYNNEI. Trimming shortened V by 6 bases and J by 8 bases, and 16 bases separated the two germline ends. The CDR3 DNA sequence: TGTGCCAGCAGAAGACAGGATACCTTCGAAAAACTGTTTTTT. Translation: CASRRQDTFEKLFF.

J is TRBJ2-3 and V is TRBV4-1; the match to TRBD2 covers 11 bases. The CDR3 contains 15 residues. V trimming: 1 base; J trimming: 4 bases; junction bases outside the gene matches: 1. The V gene's germline CDR1 is MGHRA and CDR2 YSYEKL. The DNA for the CDR3 is TGCGCCAGCAGCCAAGTTAGCGGGAGGGCAGATACGCAGTATTTT. Protein product: CASSQVSGRADTQYF.

This clone has just a few counts. The chain has TRBV6-1 and TRBJ1-3; possible D gene TRBD1, 5 bases. The CDR3 covers 15 residues. V lost 1 base and J 6 bases, leaving 13 bases between the germline ends. Germline V CDR1 and CDR2: MNHNS, SASEGT. In DNA, the CDR3 is TGTGCCAGCAGTGAAGGGTCAGGGATAGCAAACACCATATATTTT. Translating gives CASSEGSGIANTIYF.

This chain joins TRBV11-2 and TRBJ1-6; the D is unclear. The germline gives CDR1 SGHAT, CDR2 FQNNGV. V dropped 5 bases and J dropped 4 bases, with 6 bases sitting between them. The CDR3 has 13 residues. CDR3 bases: TGTGCCAGCAGCACTACTTATAATTCACCCCTCCACTTT. It translates to CASSTTYNSPLHF.

The chain carries TRBV9 and TRBJ2-1; possibly TRBD1 for D (6 bases). This CDR3 comprises 15 residues. V lost 4 bases and J lost 2, with 13 bases in between. CDR1 and CDR2 (germline): SGDLS, YYNGEE. The CDR3 loop is CASSRGGVPYNEQFF. CDR3 bases: TGTGCCAGCAGCAGAGGGGGAGTGCCCTACAATGAGCAGTTCTTC.

The chain has TRBV3-1 (or the pseudogene TRBV3-2) and TRBJ2-1, with 8 bases aligning to TRBD2. V was clipped by 1 base and J by 3 bases; unmatched bases: 5. Germline V lookup: CDR1 LGHDT, CDR2 YNNKEL (reference sequence). The CDR3 length is 16 residues. CDR3 region: CASSQGAGVRYNEQFF. CDR3 nucleotide sequence: TGTGCCAGCAGCCAAGGAGCGGGAGTGCGCTACAATGAGCAGTTCTTC.

This chain joins TRBV5-4 and TRBJ2-5; 9 bases agree with TRBD1. The CDR3 has 16 residues. CDR1 SGHNT and CDR2 YYREEE come from the germline V gene (reference sequence). The ends lost 0 bases at V and 6 bases at J; junction bases unmatched: 9. CDR3 amino acids: CASSLGGQGWMKTQYF. Here the CDR3 DNA reads TGTGCCAGCAGCTTGGGGGGACAGGGATGGATGAAGACCCAGTACTTC.